This T cell receptor beta chain was recovered during a study of cytomegalovirus exposure and HLA in healthy donors. Study-wide background: Previous work identified 117 million unique TCR beta sequences from about 179 million T cells. Study-wide points: Equally common other TCR beta chains were less clonally expanded than HLA-associated ones, a later analysis found. Across all donors, roughly uniform sequencing depth was an assumption of the presence/absence analyses.

The CDR3 is 14 residues long. V shed 3 bases and J shed 4 bases, with 12 bases lying between them. Germline V gene data show CDR1 as MNHEY and CDR2 as SMNVEV (reference sequence). This clone was counted between two and nine times. Its antigen is currently unknown. When sampled, the donors appeared nominally healthy, though they likely had unrecorded immune exposures. Primers for the PCR totalled 60 Vbeta and 13 Jbeta. Assay: immunoSEQ multiplex PCR; the TCRdb copy retains only in-frame clones and omits some. The sample gives 110,000 or so clones, 69% of which show up once; roughly 5.5% is in the top ten.

Sequenced: PBMCs. The chain combines TRBV27 with TRBJ1-2, with D maybe TRBD1 (6 bases). This receptor was identified in a woman in her 70s in good health and CMV-seropositive. This CDR3 is CASSLGQGTYGYTF. CDR3 DNA: TGTGCCAGCAGTTTGGGGCAGGGGACCTATGGCTACACCTTC.